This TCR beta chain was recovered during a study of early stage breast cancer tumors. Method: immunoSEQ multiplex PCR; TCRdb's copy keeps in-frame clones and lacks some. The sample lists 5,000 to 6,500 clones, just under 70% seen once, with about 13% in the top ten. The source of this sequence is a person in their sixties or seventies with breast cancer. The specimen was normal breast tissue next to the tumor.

The CDR3 loop is CASTRGSGEQYF. DNA of the CDR3: TGTGCCAGCACGCGGGGCTCGGGGGAGCAGTACTTC. The gene calls are TRBV11-1 and TRBJ2-7; a possible D gene is TRBD2 (6 bases). V was shortened by 7 bases and J by 7 bases, with 14 bases between the two germline ends. This CDR3 is 12 amino acids long. Germline V gene data show CDR1 as SGHAT and CDR2 as FQDESV (reference sequence). The full variable domain, with the rest looked up from reference TRBV11-1 and TRBJ2-7, is EAEVAQSPRYKITEKSQAVAFWCDPISGHATLYWYRQILGQGPELLVQFQDESVVDDSQLPKDRFSAERLKGVDSTLKIQPAELGDSAMYLCASTRGSGEQYFGPGTRLTVT.